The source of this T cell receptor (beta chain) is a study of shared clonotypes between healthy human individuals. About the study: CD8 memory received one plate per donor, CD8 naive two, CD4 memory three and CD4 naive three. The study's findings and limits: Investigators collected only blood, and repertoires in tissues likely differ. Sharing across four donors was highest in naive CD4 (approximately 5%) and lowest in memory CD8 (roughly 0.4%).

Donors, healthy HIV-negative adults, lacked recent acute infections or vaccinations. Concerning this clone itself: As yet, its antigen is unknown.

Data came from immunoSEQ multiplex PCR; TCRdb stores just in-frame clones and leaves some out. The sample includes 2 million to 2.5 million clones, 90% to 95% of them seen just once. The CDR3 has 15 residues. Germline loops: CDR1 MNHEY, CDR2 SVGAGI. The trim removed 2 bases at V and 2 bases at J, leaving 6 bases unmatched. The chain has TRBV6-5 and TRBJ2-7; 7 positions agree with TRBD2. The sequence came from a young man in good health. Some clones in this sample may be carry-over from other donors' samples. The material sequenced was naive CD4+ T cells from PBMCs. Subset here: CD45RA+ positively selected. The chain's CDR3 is CASSYEREPTYEQYF. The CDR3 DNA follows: TGTGCCAGCAGTTACGAGCGGGAACCTACCTACGAGCAGTACTTC.